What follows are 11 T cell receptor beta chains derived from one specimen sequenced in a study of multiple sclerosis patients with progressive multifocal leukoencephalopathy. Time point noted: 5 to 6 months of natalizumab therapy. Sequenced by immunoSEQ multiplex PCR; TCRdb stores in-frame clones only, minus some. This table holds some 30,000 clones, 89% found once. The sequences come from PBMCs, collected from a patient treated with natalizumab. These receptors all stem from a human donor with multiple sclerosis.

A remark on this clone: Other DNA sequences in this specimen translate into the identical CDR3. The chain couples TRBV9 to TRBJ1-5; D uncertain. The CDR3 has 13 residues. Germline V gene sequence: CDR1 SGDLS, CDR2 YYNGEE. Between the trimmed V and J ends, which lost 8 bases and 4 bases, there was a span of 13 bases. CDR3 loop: CASSLLGNQPQHF. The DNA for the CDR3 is TGTGCCAGTAGCCTACTGGGGAATCAGCCCCAGCATTTT.

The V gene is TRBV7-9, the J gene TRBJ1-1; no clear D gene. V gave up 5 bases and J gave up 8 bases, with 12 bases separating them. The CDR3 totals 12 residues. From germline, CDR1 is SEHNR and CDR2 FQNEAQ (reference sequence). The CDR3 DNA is TGTGCCAGCAGCCCAAGCCAAATCGAAGCTTTCTTT. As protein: CASSPSQIEAFF.

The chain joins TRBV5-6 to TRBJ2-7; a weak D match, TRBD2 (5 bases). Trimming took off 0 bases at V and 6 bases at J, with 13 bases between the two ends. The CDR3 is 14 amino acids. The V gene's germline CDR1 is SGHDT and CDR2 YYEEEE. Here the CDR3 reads CASSLEEEWSEQYF. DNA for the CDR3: TGTGCCAGCAGCTTGGAGGAGGAGTGGAGCGAGCAGTACTTC.

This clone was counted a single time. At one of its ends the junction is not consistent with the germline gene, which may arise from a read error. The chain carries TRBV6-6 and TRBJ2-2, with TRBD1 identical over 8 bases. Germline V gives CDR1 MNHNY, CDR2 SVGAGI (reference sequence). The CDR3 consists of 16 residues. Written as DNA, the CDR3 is TGTGCCAGCAGTTACTGGACAGGGACGAACGCCGGGGAGCTGTTTTTT. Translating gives CASSYWTGTNAGELFF.

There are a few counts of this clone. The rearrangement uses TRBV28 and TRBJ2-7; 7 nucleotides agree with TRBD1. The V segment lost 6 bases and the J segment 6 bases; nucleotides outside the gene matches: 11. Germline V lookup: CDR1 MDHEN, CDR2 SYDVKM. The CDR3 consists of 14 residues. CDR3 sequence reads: CASRGPHRGFEQYF. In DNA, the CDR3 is TGTGCCAGCAGGGGACCGCACAGGGGATTCGAGCAGTACTTC.

This CDR3 is CASSSGPISTDTQYF. The CDR3 region has the DNA TGTGCCAGCAGCTCCGGGCCGATTAGCACAGATACGCAGTATTTT. This rearrangement joins TRBV11-1 to TRBJ2-3; D not resolved. The CDR3 covers 15 residues. The ends were cut back, 4 bases at V and 0 bases at J, with 11 bases in the middle. Per the germline V gene, CDR1 is SGHAT and CDR2 is FQDESV (reference sequence).

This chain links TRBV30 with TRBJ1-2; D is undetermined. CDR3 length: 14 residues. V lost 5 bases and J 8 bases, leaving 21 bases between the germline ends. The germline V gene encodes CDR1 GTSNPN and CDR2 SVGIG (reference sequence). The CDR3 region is CAWSKGAGAIGYTF. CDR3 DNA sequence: TGTGCCTGGTCAAAGGGAGCGGGTGCGATCGGCTACACCTTC.

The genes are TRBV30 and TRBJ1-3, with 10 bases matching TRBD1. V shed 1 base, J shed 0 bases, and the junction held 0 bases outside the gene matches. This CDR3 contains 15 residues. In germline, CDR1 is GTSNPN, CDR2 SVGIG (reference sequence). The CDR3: CAWSGTGGSGNTIYF. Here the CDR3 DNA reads TGTGCCTGGAGTGGGACAGGGGGCTCTGGAAACACCATATATTTT. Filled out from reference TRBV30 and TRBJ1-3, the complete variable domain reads SQTIHQWPATLVQPVGSPLSLECTVEGTSNPNLYWYRQAAGRGLQLLFYSVGIGQISSEVPQNLSASRPQDRQFILSSKKLLLSDSGFYLCAWSGTGGSGNTIYFGEGSWLTVV.

The CDR3 loop is CASSPQPGTAEAFF. CDR3 nucleotides: TGTGCCAGCTCACCGCAGCCAGGAACGGCTGAAGCTTTCTTT. The gene calls are TRBV18 and TRBJ1-1; unclear D gene. The CDR3 loop spans 14 amino acids. Germline CDR1 is KGHSH and CDR2 is LQKENI. The V and J ends lost 3 bases and 6 bases respectively, with 14 bases between them. The full variable domain, in which reference TRBV18 and TRBJ1-1 provide the parts outside the CDR3, is NAGVMQNPRHLVRRRGQEARLRCSPMKGHSHVYWYRQLPEEGLKFMVYLQKENIIDESGMPKERFSAEFPKEGPSILRIQQVVRGDSAAYFCASSPQPGTAEAFFGQGTRLTVV.

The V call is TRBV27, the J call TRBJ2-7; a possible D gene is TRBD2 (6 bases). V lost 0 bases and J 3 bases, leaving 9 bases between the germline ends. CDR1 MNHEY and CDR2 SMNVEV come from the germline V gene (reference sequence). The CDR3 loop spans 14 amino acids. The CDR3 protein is CASSLSIGGYEQYF. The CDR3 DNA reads TGTGCCAGCAGTTTATCCATCGGGGGCTACGAGCAGTACTTC.

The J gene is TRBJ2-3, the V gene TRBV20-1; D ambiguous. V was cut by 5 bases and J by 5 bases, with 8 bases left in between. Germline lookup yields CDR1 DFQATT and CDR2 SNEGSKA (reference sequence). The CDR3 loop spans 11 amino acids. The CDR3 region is CSARKLDTQYF. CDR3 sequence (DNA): TGCAGTGCTCGGAAACTAGATACGCAGTATTTT.